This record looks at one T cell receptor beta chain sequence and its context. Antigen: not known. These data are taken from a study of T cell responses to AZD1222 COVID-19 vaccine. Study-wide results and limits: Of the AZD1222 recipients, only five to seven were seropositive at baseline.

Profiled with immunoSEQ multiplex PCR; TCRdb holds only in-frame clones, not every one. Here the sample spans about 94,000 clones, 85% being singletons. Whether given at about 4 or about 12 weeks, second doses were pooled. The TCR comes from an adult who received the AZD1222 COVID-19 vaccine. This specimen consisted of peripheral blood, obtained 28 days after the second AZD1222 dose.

CDR3: CASSEQGDTQYF. The CDR3, as DNA: TGCGCCAGCAGTGAACAGGGGGATACGCAGTATTTT. The chain couples TRBV10-2 to TRBJ2-3; the match to TRBD1 covers 7 bases. CDR3 size: 12 residues. The trim removed 3 bases at V and 6 bases at J, leaving 0 bases unmatched. The germline gives CDR1 WSHSY, CDR2 SAAADI.